This T cell receptor (beta chain) stems from a study of shared clonotypes between healthy human individuals. Deep was the level at which the assay was run. Data came from immunoSEQ multiplex PCR; TCRdb stores just in-frame clones and leaves some out. The sample lists under 700,000 clones; approximately 95% were seen once. In this sample, this clone turned up once. The antigen remains unidentified. Naive CD8 populations comprised CD45RO-negative cells positively selected for CCR7, excluding terminally differentiated effector memory CD45RA+ cells. The CDR3 consists of 18 residues. Study-wide points: Shared clonotypes: about 5.3% naive CD4, around 3.7% naive CD8, roughly 2.4% memory CD4, over 0.3% memory CD8. Investigators collected only blood, and repertoires in tissues likely differ.

The specimen sequenced was naive CD8+ T cells sorted from blood. The chain employs TRBV21-1 and TRBJ1-1. TRBV21-1 is a listed pseudogene. The sequence was obtained from a woman aged 25 to 39 in good health. This CDR3 is CASSKYPTRQKMNTEAFF. The CDR3 region has the DNA TGTGCCAGCAGCAAATACCCCACCCGCCAAAAGATGAACACTGAAGCTTTCTTT.